A single sample gave rise to the 5 T cell receptor beta chains below, sequenced in a study of T-cell memory formation after mild COVID-19. TCRdb used MiXCR to reprocess the 5' RACE reads, holding one entry per CDR3 protein. Altogether approximately 400,000 distinct CDR3 sequences are present, 18% being singletons, with the ten largest covering 20% to 25%. Specimen: PBMCs or a T cell subset sorted from them (not recorded which). The receptors were sampled from a man between 18 and 35 years old who had mild COVID-19 (a few samples of this study predate the infection). Cell type and time point are not known.

The chain has TRBV27 and TRBJ1-4, with TRBD1 matching 9 bases. Germline loops: CDR1 MNHEY, CDR2 SMNVEV (reference sequence). V gave up 5 bases and J gave up 4 bases; unmatched junction bases: 5. CDR3 length equals 15 residues. The CDR3 region is CASSKLTGGNEKLFF. The CDR3 DNA follows: TGTGCCAGCAGTAAATTGACAGGGGGTAATGAAAAACTGTTTTTT.

The chain is built from TRBV6-5 and TRBJ2-5; 7 positions match TRBD2. The CDR3 extends over 15 amino acids. With V trimmed by 5 bases and J by 4 bases, 10 bases remained unmatched. CDR1 and CDR2 from the germline V gene are MNHEY and SVGAGI. The CDR3 nucleotides read TGTGCCAGCAGTCAGACTAGCCCTGGCATAGAGACCCAGTACTTC. This translates into CASSQTSPGIETQYF.

The rearrangement uses TRBV4-1 and TRBJ2-1, with TRBD2 identical over 13 bases. V was clipped by 6 bases and J by 5 bases; unmatched bases: 4. The CDR3 runs to 15 residues. Germline V gives CDR1 MGHRA, CDR2 YSYEKL. The CDR3 loop is CASRSGLAGNNEQFF. CDR3 coding DNA: TGCGCCAGCAGATCGGGACTAGCGGGGAACAATGAGCAGTTCTTC.

This clonotype was observed a few times. The V gene is TRBV4-2, the J gene TRBJ2-7; TRBD1 aligns across 9 bases. The CDR3 length is 16 residues. Germline values: CDR1 LGHNA, CDR2 YNFKEQ. J was trimmed by 0 bases and V by 2 bases; bases with no gene match: 5. This CDR3 reads CASSQRPQGASYEQYF. DNA of the CDR3: TGTGCCAGCAGCCAAAGGCCACAGGGGGCCTCCTACGAGCAGTACTTC.

This clonotype appeared many times. The chain joins TRBV12-3 or TRBV12-4 to TRBJ1-1; D is possibly TRBD1 (6 bases). Between the trimmed V and J ends, which lost 6 bases and 7 bases, there was a span of 12 bases. CDR3 length: 12 amino acids. CDR3 residues: CASSPTRGEAFF. The CDR3 DNA reads TGTGCCAGCAGCCCAACCAGGGGTGAAGCTTTCTTT.